This T cell receptor (beta chain) was sequenced during a study of blood T cell repertoires in COVID-19. Study at large: Samples came from the United States, Italy and Spain, spanning acute and convalescent COVID-19.

The table came from immunoSEQ multiplex PCR; TCRdb's copy has only in-frame clones and leaves some out. Of about 100,000 clones listed, 84% are singletons. The CDR3 is 15 residues long. Germline CDR1 ENHRY, CDR2 SYGVKD. J was trimmed by 3 bases and V by 4 bases; bases with no gene match: 8. The receptor comes from an older woman with acute or convalescent COVID-19. Material for sequencing was peripheral blood. V usage is TRBV10-3 and J usage is TRBJ1-1, with 7 bases fitting TRBD1. CDR3 loop: CAISARGQGDTEAFF. CDR3 sequence (DNA): TGTGCCATCAGTGCCCGGGGGCAGGGGGACACTGAAGCTTTCTTT.